This is a list of T cell receptor beta chains from one sample in a study of OX40 agonist ivuxolimab in advanced cancers. Profiled with immunoSEQ multiplex PCR; TCRdb holds only in-frame clones, not every one. In the table there are over 45,000 clones, over 90% of which are singletons. Specimen: CD4+ or CD8+ T cells sorted from blood, collected in a trial of the OX40 agonist ivuxolimab. The receptors were gathered from an adult with an advanced solid tumor such as melanoma, head and neck, liver or kidney cancer. Both conserved end residues are part of each CDR3. D genes are given only for firm matches. Some rows mark clone size as missing; the rest say once, few, many or name a class of expanded clone.

clone size	V gene	D gene	J gene	CDR3 DNA	CDR3 protein
-	TRBV19	-	TRBJ2-1	TGTGCCAGTAGTATGGTCGGGAGAGGATACAATGAGCAGTTCTTC	CASSMVGRGYNEQFF
-	TRBV7-2	TRBD2	TRBJ2-7	TGTGCCAGCAGCTTCGTACCAACTAGGGCGGGAGGGTACGAGCAGTACTTC	CASSFVPTRAGGYEQYF
once	TRBV5-4	-	TRBJ1-1	TGTGCCAGCAGCTGGGGGGGGAACACTGAAGCTTTCTTT	CASSWGGNTEAFF
-	TRBV7-2	TRBD2	TRBJ2-1	TGTGCCAGCAGCTTAACGGCTAGCGGGAGGGTGGGTGAGCAGTTCTTC	CASSLTASGRVGEQFF
few	TRBV27	-	TRBJ2-6	TGTGCCAGCAGTTTAGCTGGGGCCAACGTCCTGACTTTC	CASSLAGANVLTF
-	TRBV9	-	TRBJ2-1	TGTGCCAGCAGCGTAGACTCGCTAAGCTCCTACAATGAGCAGTTCTTC	CASSVDSLSSYNEQFF
-	TRBV5-6	-	TRBJ1-2	TGTGCCAGCAGCTTGGATTACTCTATGAACGATGGCTACACCTTC	CASSLDYSMNDGYTF
-	TRBV7-6	TRBD2	TRBJ2-7	TGTGCCAGCAGCTCTAGCGGGGGAAGCTCCTACGAGCAGTACTTC	CASSSSGGSSYEQYF
-	TRBV6-1	-	TRBJ2-7	TGTGCCAGCAGTGACTGGGGTTATCGGTACGAGCAGTACTTC	CASSDWGYRYEQYF
-	TRBV4-2	TRBD2	TRBJ2-7	TGTGCCAGCAGCCACCTAGCGGGAACGAGGAACGAGCAGTACTTC	CASSHLAGTRNEQYF
-	TRBV9	-	TRBJ2-7	TGTGCCAGGTCGGGCGAGCAGTACTTC	CARSGEQYF
-	TRBV29-1	-	TRBJ2-7	TGCAGCGTTGATATCGGGGGAGGCGGTTACGAGCAGTACTTC	CSVDIGGGGYEQYF
once	TRBV11-2	-	TRBJ2-3	TGTGCCAGCAGCTTAGACCCGTATACGCAGTATTTT	CASSLDPYTQYF
-	TRBV6-5	-	TRBJ2-7	TGTGCCAGCAGTTTTTCGGGACTTAACCACTACGAGCAGTACTTC	CASSFSGLNHYEQYF
-	TRBV27	-	TRBJ1-1	TGTGCCAGCAGTTTTCTGGGAGACACTGAAGCTTTCTTT	CASSFLGDTEAFF
-	TRBV10-1	-	TRBJ2-3	TGCGCCAGCAAGGGTAGGCGAGATACGCAGTATTTT	CASKGRRDTQYF
-	TRBV19	-	TRBJ2-5	TGTGCCAGTAGGGTTACCGGGACCCCGGGGGAGACCCAGTACTTC	CASRVTGTPGETQYF
-	TRBV19	-	TRBJ2-1	TGTGCCAGTACCATAAGCAATGAGCAGTTCTTC	CASTISNEQFF
-	TRBV7-6	TRBD1	TRBJ1-3	TGTGCCAGCAGCTTTGGACAGGGGGAAGAAAACACCATATATTTT	CASSFGQGEENTIYF
-	TRBV5-1	TRBD2	TRBJ2-7	TGCGCCAGCAGAGGTGCACCGCCTGGATGGGGACTAGCGGCAAAGACAACCTACGAGCAGTACTTC	CASRGAPPGWGLAAKTTYEQYF
-	TRBV18	-	TRBJ2-3	TGTGCCAGCTCCCCGGCGGCAGGGCCTTACACAGATACGCAGTATTTT	CASSPAAGPYTDTQYF
-	TRBV5-1	TRBD1	TRBJ2-1	TGCGCCAGCAGACCTGTAACCGGGACAGACTACAATGAGCAGTTCTTC	CASRPVTGTDYNEQFF
once	TRBV2	TRBD1	TRBJ2-7	TGTGCCAGCAGTGACCCGGGACAGTTGTCCTACGAGCAGTACTTC	CASSDPGQLSYEQYF
-	TRBV19	-	TRBJ2-1	TGTGCCAGTAGGGACCCACCTAGCAGCTACAATGAGCAGTTCTTC	CASRDPPSSYNEQFF
-	TRBV7-8	TRBD2	TRBJ2-5	TGTGCCAGCAGCTTAAATCCGACTAGCGGGAACCAAGAGGCCCAGTACTTC	CASSLNPTSGNQEAQYF